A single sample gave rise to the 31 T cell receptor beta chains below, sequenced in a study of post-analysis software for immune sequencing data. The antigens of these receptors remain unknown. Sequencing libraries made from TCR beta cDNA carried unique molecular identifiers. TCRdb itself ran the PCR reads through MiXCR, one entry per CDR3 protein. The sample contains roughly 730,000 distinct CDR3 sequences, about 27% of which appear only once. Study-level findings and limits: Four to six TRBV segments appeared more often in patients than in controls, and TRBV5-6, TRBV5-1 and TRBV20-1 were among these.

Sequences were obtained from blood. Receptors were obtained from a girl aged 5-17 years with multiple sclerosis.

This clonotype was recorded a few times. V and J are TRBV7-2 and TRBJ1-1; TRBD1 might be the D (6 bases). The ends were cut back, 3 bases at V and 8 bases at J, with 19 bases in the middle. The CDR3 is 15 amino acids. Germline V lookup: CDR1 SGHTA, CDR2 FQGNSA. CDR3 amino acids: CASSLRPTGNPEAFF. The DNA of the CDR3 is TGTGCCAGCAGCTTGAGACCCACAGGGAACCCCGAAGCTTTCTTT.

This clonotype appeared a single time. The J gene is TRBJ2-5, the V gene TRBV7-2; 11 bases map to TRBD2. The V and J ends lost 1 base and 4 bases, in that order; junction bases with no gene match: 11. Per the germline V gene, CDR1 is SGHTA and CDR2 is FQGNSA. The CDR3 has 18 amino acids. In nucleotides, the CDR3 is TGTGCCAGCAGCTTAGTCCTAGCGGGAGGTGAGGTTGTAGAGACCCAGTACTTC. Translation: CASSLVLAGGEVVETQYF.

The CDR3 nucleotides read TGTGCCAGCAGCGGCACCGGGCCTCAGTACTTC. It yields the protein CASSGTGPQYF. This chain joins TRBV7-9 and TRBJ2-4; D call uncertain. V was clipped by 5 bases and J by 12 bases, with 11 bases between them. The germline V gene has CDR1 SEHNR and CDR2 FQNEAQ (reference sequence). The CDR3 extends over 11 amino acids.

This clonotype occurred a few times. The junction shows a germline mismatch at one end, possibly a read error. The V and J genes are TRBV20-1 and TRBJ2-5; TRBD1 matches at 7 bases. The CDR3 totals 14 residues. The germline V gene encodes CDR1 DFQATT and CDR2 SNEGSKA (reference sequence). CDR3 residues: CGARAVTGVETQYF. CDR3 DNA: TGCGGTGCTAGGGCCGTTACAGGGGTCGAGACCCAGTACTTC.

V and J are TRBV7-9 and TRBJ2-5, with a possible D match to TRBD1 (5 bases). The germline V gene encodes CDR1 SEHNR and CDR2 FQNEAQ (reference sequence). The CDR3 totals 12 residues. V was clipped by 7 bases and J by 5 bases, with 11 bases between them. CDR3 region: CASNSWGETQYF. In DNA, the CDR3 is TGTGCCAGCAACTCATGGGGCGAGACCCAGTACTTC.

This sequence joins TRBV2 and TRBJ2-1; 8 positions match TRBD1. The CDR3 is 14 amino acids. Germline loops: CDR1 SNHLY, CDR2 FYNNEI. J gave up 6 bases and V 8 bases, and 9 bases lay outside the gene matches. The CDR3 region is CASGRTGLGNEQFF. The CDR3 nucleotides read TGTGCCAGCGGCCGGACAGGGTTGGGCAATGAGCAGTTCTTC. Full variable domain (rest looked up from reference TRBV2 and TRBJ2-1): EPEVTQTPSHQVTQMGQEVILRCVPISNHLYFYWYRQILGQKVEFLVSFYNNEISEKSEIFDDQFSVERPDGSNFTLKIRSTKLEDSAMYFCASGRTGLGNEQFFGPGTRLTVL.

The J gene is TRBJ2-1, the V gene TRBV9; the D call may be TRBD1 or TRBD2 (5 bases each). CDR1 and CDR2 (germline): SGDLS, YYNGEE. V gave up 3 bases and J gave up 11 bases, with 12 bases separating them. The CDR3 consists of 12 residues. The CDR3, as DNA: TGTGCCAGCAGCGCCCCCGGGACCCAGCAGTTCTTC. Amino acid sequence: CASSAPGTQQFF. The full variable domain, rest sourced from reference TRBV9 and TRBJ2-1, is DSGVTQTPKHLITATGQRVTLRCSPRSGDLSVYWYQQSLDQGLQFLIQYYNGEERAKGNILERFSAQQFPDLHSELNLSSLELGDSALYFCASSAPGTQQFFGPGTRLTVL.

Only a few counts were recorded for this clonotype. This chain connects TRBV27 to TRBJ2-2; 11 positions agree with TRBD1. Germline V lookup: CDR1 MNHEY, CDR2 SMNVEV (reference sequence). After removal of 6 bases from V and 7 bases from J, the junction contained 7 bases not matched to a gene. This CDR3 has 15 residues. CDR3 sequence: CASRLGQGAFGELFF. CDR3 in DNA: TGTGCCAGCAGACTCGGACAGGGGGCGTTCGGGGAGCTGTTTTTT.

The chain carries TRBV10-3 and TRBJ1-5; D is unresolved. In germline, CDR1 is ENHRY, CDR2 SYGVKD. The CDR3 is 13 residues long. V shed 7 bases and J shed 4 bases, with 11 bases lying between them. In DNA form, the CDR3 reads TGTGCCATCACTGGCAGAGTTAATCAGCCCCAGCATTTT. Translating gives CAITGRVNQPQHF.

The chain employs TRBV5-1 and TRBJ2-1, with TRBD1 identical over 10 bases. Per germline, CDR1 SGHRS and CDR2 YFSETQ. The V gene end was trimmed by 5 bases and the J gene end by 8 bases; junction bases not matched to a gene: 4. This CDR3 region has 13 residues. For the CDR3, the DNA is TGCGCCAGCAGGTTGACAGGGGGCGATGAGCAGTTCTTC. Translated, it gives CASRLTGGDEQFF.

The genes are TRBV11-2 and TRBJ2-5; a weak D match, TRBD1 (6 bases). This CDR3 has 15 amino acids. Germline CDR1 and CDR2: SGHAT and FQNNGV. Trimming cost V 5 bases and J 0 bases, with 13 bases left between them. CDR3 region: CASSKGQQYQETQYF. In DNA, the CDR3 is TGTGCCAGCAGCAAAGGACAGCAGTACCAAGAGACCCAGTACTTC.

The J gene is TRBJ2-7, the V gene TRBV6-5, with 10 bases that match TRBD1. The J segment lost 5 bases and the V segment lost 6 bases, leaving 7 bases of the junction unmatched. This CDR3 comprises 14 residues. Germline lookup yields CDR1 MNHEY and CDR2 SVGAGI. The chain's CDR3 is CASSKGDRGHEQYF. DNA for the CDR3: TGTGCCAGCAGCAAGGGGGACAGGGGCCACGAGCAGTACTTC.

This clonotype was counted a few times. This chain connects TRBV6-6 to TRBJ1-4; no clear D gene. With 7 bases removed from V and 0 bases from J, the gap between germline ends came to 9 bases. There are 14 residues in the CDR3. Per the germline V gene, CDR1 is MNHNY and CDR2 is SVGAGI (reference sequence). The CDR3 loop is CASKYAATNEKLFF. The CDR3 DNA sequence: TGTGCCAGCAAATACGCCGCAACTAATGAAAAACTGTTTTTT.

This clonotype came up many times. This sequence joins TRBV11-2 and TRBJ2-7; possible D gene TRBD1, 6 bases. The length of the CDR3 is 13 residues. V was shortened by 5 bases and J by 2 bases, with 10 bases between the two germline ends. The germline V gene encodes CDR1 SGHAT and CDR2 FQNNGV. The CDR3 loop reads CASSRTGTYEQYF. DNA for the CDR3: TGTGCCAGCAGCCGAACAGGGACCTACGAGCAGTACTTC.

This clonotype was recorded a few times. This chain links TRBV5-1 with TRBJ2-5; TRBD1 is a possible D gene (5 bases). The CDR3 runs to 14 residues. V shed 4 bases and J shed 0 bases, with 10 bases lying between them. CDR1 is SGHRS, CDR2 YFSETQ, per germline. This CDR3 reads CASSTDSDQETQYF. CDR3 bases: TGCGCCAGCAGCACAGACAGCGACCAAGAGACCCAGTACTTC.

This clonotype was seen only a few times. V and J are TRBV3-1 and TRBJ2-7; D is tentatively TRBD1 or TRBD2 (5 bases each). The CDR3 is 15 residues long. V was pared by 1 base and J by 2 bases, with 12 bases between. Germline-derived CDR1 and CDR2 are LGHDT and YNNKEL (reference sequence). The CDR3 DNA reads TGTGCCAGCAGCCAAGCTCCCGGGACCGCCTACGAGCAGTACTTC. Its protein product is CASSQAPGTAYEQYF.

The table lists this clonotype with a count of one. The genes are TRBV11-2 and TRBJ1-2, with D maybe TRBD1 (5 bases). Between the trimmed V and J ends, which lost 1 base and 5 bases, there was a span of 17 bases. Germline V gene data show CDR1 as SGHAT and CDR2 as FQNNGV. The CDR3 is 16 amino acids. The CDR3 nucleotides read TGTGCCAGCAGCTTAGGGGCAGGGAGCTTGACTTATGGCTACACCTTC. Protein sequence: CASSLGAGSLTYGYTF.

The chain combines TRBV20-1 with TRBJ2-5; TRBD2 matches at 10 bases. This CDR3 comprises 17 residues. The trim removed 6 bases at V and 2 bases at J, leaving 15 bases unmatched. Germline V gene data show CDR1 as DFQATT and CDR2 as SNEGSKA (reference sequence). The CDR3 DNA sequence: TGCAGTGCCTCAGGGACTAGCGAGGGGGACCATCAAGAGACCCAGTACTTC. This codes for CSASGTSEGDHQETQYF.

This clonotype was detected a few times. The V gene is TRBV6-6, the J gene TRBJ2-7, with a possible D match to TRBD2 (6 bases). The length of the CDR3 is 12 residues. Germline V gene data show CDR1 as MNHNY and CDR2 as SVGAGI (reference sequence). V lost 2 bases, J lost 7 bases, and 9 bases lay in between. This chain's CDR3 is CASSYLREEQYF. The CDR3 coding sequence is TGTGCCAGCAGTTACCTCCGGGAGGAGCAGTACTTC.

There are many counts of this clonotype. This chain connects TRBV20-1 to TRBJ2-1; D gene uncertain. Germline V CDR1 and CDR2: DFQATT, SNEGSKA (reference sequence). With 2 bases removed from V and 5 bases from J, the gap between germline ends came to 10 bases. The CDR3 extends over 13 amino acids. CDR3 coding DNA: TGCAGTGCTAGACTACGGTCTCACAATGAGCAGTTCTTC. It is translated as CSARLRSHNEQFF.

CDR3 nucleotides: TGTGCCAGCAGTTATGGGGTCGGAGCTCGACGCTCCTACGAGCAGTACTTC. It specifies CASSYGVGARRSYEQYF. The gene calls are TRBV6-5 and TRBJ2-7; D call uncertain. The CDR3 covers 17 residues. V shed 3 bases and J shed 0 bases, with 18 bases lying between them. CDR1 and CDR2 (germline): MNHEY, SVGAGI.

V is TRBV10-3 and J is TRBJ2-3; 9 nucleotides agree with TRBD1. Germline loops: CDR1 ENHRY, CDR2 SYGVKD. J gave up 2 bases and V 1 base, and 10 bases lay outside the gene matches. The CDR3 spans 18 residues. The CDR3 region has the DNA TGTGCCATCAGTGAGTGGGGGGACAGGGAAGTTCCCACAGATACGCAGTATTTT. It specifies CAISEWGDREVPTDTQYF.

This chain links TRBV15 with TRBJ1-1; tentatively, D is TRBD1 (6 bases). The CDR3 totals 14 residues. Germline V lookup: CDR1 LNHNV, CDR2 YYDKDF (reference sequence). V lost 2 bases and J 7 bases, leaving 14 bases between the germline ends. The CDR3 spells CATSRRTDGHEAFF. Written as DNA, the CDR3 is TGTGCCACCAGCAGAAGGACAGACGGCCATGAAGCTTTCTTT.

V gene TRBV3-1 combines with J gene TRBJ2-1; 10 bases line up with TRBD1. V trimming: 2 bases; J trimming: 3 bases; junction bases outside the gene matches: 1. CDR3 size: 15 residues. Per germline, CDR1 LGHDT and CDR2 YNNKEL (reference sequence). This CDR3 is CASSQRTGGYNEQFF. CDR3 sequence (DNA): TGTGCCAGCAGCCAAAGGACAGGGGGCTACAATGAGCAGTTCTTC.

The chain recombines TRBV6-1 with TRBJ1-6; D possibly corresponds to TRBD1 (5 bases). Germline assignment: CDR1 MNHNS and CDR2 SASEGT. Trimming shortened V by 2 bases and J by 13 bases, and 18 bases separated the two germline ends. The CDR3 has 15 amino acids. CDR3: CASSEQGRSQLPLHF. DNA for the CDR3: TGTGCCAGCAGTGAACAGGGCAGATCCCAACTCCCCCTCCACTTT.

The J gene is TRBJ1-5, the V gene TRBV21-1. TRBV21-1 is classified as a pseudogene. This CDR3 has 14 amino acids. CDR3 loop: CASNWSYSNQPQHF. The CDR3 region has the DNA TGTGCCAGCAATTGGTCATATAGCAATCAGCCCCAGCATTTT.

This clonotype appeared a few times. The CDR3: CSGLTGDYQPQHF. CDR3 bases: TGCAGCGGCCTGACAGGGGACTATCAGCCCCAGCATTTT. The genes are TRBV20-1 and TRBJ1-5, with 8 bases fitting TRBD1. The germline gives CDR1 DFQATT, CDR2 SNEGSKA (reference sequence). The CDR3 has 13 amino acids.

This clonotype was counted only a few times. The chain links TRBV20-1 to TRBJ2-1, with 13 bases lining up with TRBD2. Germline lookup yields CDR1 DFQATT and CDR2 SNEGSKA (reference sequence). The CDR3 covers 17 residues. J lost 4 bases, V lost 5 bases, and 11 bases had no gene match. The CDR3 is CSARTGLAGESYNEQFF. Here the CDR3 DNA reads TGCAGTGCTCGAACCGGACTAGCGGGAGAATCGTACAATGAGCAGTTCTTC.

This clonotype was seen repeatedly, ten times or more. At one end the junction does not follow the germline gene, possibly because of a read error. DNA of the CDR3: TGCGCCAGCAGCCAAGGGACTTTCTACGAGCAGTACTTC. Translating gives CASSQGTFYEQYF. This chain links TRBV14 with TRBJ2-7; tentative D call: TRBD2 (6 bases). In germline, CDR1 is SGHDN, CDR2 FVKESK. This CDR3 spans 13 amino acids.

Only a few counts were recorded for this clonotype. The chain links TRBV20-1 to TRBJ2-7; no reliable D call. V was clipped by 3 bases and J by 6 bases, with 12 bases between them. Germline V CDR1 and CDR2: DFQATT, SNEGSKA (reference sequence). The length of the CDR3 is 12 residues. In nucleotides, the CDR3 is TGCAGTGCTAGTCTGCTTTCCGTCGAGCAGTACTTC. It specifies CSASLLSVEQYF.

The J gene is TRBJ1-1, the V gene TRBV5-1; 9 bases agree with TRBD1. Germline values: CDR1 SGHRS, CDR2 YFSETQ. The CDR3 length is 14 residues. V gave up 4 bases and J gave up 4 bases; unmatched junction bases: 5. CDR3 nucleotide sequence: TGCGCCAGCAGCGACAGGGGGGGAGGCACTGAAGCTTTCTTT. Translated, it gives CASSDRGGGTEAFF.